This note documents a single T cell receptor (beta chain) sequence. This sample was taken from a study of blood T cell repertoires in COVID-19. In the authors' methods: It was from reference gene primer amplification that nucleated cell counts were estimated. Generated by immunoSEQ multiplex PCR, the TCRdb table keeps only in-frame clones and is missing some. V, J and clone size reflect that table, while D and trimming were determined from the DNA. The sample contains 90,000 or so clones, over 75% of which appear only once. The V gene's germline CDR1 is SGHNT and CDR2 YYREEE (reference sequence). The CDR3 runs 13 residues. Trimming took 4 bases from V and 6 from J; bases not matched to a gene: 3.

This chain connects TRBV5-4 to TRBJ2-3; the match to TRBD1 covers 9 bases. Sequenced material: peripheral blood. This receptor was identified in a man between 60 and 70 years old with acute or convalescent COVID-19. In nucleotides, the CDR3 is TGTGCCAGCAGCCGACAGGGGGGTGATACGCAGTATTTT. Protein product: CASSRQGGDTQYF.